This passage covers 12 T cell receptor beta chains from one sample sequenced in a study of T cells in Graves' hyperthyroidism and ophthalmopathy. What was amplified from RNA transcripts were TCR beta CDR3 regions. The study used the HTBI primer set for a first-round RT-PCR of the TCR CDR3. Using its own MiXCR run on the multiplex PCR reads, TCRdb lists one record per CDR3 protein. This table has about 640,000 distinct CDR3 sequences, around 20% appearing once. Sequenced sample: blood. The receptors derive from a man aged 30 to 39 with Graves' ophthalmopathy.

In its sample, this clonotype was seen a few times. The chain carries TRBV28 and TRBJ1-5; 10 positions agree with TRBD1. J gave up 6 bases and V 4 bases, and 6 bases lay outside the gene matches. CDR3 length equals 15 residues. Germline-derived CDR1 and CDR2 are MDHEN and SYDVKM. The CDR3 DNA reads TGTGCCAGCAGTTCGCAGGGACAGGGGTTTCAGCCCCAGCATTTT. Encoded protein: CASSSQGQGFQPQHF.

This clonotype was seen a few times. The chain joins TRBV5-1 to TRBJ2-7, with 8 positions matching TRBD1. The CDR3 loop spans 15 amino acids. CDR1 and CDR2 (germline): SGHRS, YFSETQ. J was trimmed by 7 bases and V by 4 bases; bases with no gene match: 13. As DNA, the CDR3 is TGCGCCAGCAGCCGCATAGAGACAGGGGATCGGGAGCAGTACTTC. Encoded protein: CASSRIETGDREQYF.

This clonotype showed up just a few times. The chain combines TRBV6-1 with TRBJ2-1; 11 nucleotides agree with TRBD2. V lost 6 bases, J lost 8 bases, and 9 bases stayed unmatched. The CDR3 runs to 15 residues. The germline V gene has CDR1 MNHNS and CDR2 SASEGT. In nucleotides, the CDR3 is TGTGCCAGCAGAGCCACTAGCGGGAGTACGCATGAGCAGTTCTTC. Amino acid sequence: CASRATSGSTHEQFF.

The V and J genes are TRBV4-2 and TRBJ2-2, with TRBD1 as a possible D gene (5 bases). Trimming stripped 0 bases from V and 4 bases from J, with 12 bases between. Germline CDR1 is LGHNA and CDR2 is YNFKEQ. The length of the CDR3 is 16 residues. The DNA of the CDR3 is TGTGCCAGCAGCCAAGAGGGCAGGGCTAGCACCGGGGAGCTGTTTTTT. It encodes CASSQEGRASTGELFF.

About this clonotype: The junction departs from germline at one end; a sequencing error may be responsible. The CDR3 DNA sequence: TGTGCCAGCAGCCTGGGGGGGCAAGAGACCCAGTGCTTC. It is translated as CASSLGGQETQCF. J is TRBJ2-5 and V is TRBV12-3 or TRBV12-4; maybe TRBD2 (7 bases). The length of the CDR3 is 13 residues.

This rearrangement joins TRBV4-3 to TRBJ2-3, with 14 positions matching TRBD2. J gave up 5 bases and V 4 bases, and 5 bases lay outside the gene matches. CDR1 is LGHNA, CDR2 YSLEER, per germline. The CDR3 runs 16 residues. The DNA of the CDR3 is TGCGCCAGCAGCCGAGGACTAGCGGGAGGAGTAGATACGCAGTATTTT. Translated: CASSRGLAGGVDTQYF.

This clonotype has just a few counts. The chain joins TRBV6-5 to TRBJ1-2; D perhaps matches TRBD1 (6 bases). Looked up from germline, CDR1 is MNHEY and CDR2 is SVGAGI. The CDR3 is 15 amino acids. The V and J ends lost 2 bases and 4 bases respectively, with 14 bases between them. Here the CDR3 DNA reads TGTGCCAGCAGTTACGGGGCAGGGGACCTCTATGGCTACACCTTC. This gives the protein CASSYGAGDLYGYTF.

CDR3 nucleotides: TGTGCCAGTAGACGTAGCGGGAGGGCAAACTTAAGGACCTACAATGAGCAGTTCTTC. Protein sequence: CASRRSGRANLRTYNEQFF. This chain uses TRBV19 with TRBJ2-1; TRBD2 matches 11 bases. The CDR3 loop spans 19 amino acids. V dropped 6 bases and J dropped 2; count of bases not matched to a gene: 15. Germline loops: CDR1 LNHDA, CDR2 SQIVND (reference sequence).

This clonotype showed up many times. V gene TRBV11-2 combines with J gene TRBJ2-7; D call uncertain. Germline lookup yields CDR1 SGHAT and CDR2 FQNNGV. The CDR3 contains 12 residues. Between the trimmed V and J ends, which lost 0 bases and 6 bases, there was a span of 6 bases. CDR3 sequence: CASSLDLGEQYF. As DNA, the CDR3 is TGTGCCAGCAGCTTAGATTTGGGCGAGCAGTACTTC.

CDR3 DNA: TGTGCCTGGAGTGACCGGGCCCCCCGGCACGAGCAGTACTTC. It codes for CAWSDRAPRHEQYF. The gene calls are TRBV30 and TRBJ2-7; D gene unclear. Trimming took 1 base from V and 5 from J, leaving 15 bases between them. The CDR3 is made up of 14 amino acids. Per germline, CDR1 GTSNPN and CDR2 SVGIG (reference sequence).

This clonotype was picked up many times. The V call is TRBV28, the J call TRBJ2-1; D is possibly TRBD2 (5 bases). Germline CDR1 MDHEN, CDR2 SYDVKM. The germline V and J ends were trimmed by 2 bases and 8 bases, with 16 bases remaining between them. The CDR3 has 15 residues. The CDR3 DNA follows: TGTGCCAGCAGTTTAAATCGCGGGCTTACCTATGAGCAGTTCTTC. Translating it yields CASSLNRGLTYEQFF.

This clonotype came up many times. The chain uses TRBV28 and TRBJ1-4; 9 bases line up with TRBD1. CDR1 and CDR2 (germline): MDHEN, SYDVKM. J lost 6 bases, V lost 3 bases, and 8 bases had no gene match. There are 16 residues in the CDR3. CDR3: CASSFIRRTGDEKLFF. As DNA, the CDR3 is TGTGCCAGCAGTTTTATACGCCGGACAGGGGATGAAAAACTGTTTTTT.